The 18 T cell receptor beta chains presented below share a single source sample, sequenced in a study of radiotherapy plus CTLA-4 blockade in lung cancer. Sequenced by immunoSEQ multiplex PCR; TCRdb stores in-frame clones only, minus some. Here the sample spans some 110,000 clones, around 75% being singletons. This material consisted of peripheral blood, taken from a patient treated with radiotherapy plus ipilimumab. Receptors originate from a human donor with non-small cell lung cancer who had a partial response to radiotherapy plus ipilimumab.

This clone turned up a few times. The chain uses TRBV18 and TRBJ1-2; D is possibly TRBD1 (6 bases). The CDR3 is made up of 12 amino acids. Germline V gene sequence: CDR1 KGHSH, CDR2 LQKENI. V lost 6 bases, J lost 4 bases, and 9 bases lay in between. The CDR3 DNA reads as TGTGCCAGCTCCGAGACAGGCTATGGCTACACCTTC. Amino acids: CASSETGYGYTF.

The chain couples TRBV19 to TRBJ2-3; 7 nucleotides match TRBD1. The V gene end was trimmed by 1 base and the J gene end by 6 bases; junction bases not matched to a gene: 7. The germline CDR1 and CDR2 sequences are LNHDA and SQIVND (reference sequence). This CDR3 region has 15 residues. The CDR3 nucleotides read TGTGCCAGTAGTATAGCACAGGGGAGCATGGATACGCAGTATTTT. It translates to CASSIAQGSMDTQYF.

This chain links TRBV6-1 with TRBJ1-1; 8 bases fit TRBD1. The CDR3 consists of 15 residues. Trimming took 6 bases from V and 3 from J; bases not matched to a gene: 9. Germline CDR1 MNHNS, CDR2 SASEGT. In DNA, the CDR3 is TGTGCCAGCAGCTCCCCCAGGGGGCGCGACACTGAAGCTTTCTTT. Translating gives CASSSPRGRDTEAFF.

The CDR3 protein is CASSTHPGVAGGSIQYF. CDR3 in DNA: TGTGCCAGTAGTACCCACCCCGGGGTTGCGGGCGGGAGCATTCAGTACTTC. V and J are TRBV19 and TRBJ2-4, with 7 bases matching TRBD2. From germline, CDR1 is LNHDA and CDR2 SQIVND (reference sequence). J lost 9 bases, V lost 4 bases, and 18 bases had no gene match. The CDR3 is made up of 17 amino acids.

The rearrangement links TRBV9 to TRBJ1-2; TRBD1 matches 8 bases. The V and J ends lost 3 bases and 7 bases, in that order; junction bases with no gene match: 8. The CDR3 runs to 14 residues. Germline V gives CDR1 SGDLS, CDR2 YYNGEE. Written as DNA, the CDR3 is TGTGCCAGCAGCGAGGGACAGGACACCGGTGGCTACACCTTC. Its protein product is CASSEGQDTGGYTF.

The chain uses TRBV6-6 and TRBJ1-2, with D maybe TRBD1 (5 bases). The CDR3 contains 14 residues. The germline V gene encodes CDR1 MNHNY and CDR2 SVGAGI (reference sequence). Trimming shortened V by 8 bases and J by 8 bases, and 21 bases separated the two germline ends. CDR3 DNA sequence: TGTGCCAGCTGTCAAGGGGTAGGCTATGACGGCTACACCTTC. Protein product: CASCQGVGYDGYTF.

The chain uses TRBV19 and TRBJ2-7; possibly TRBD1 for D (5 bases). From germline, CDR1 is LNHDA and CDR2 SQIVND (reference sequence). Trimming pared 3 bases from V and 0 bases from J, leaving 12 bases between. The CDR3 runs to 15 residues. The CDR3 loop is CASSMKTEISYEQYF. Written as DNA, the CDR3 is TGTGCCAGTAGTATGAAGACAGAGATCTCCTACGAGCAGTACTTC.

This CDR3 reads CASKPTRAESKETQYF. In DNA, the CDR3 is TGTGCCAGTAAGCCCACCAGGGCTGAATCTAAAGAGACCCAGTACTTC. The J gene is TRBJ2-5, the V gene TRBV19; a weak D match, TRBD1 (5 bases). Germline V gene sequence: CDR1 LNHDA, CDR2 SQIVND (reference sequence). This CDR3 has 16 amino acids. Trimming took off 7 bases at V and 3 bases at J, with 21 bases between the two ends.

The chain employs TRBV5-1 and TRBJ2-7; 7 bases are shared with TRBD1. Germline-derived CDR1 and CDR2 are SGHRS and YFSETQ. The CDR3 spans 15 residues. V gave up 4 bases and J gave up 2 bases; unmatched junction bases: 9. In DNA, the CDR3 is TGCGCCAGCAGCAAAGGACAGGTACCCGCCTACGAGCAGTACTTC. It is translated as CASSKGQVPAYEQYF.

This clone occurred a few times. The genes are TRBV6-5 and TRBJ2-7, with 8 positions matching TRBD1. This CDR3 is 14 amino acids long. Trimming took 4 bases from V and 2 from J; bases not matched to a gene: 4. Germline CDR1 and CDR2: MNHEY and SVGAGI. The DNA for the CDR3 is TGTGCCAGCAGTTTCCGACAGGGGCCCTACGAGCAGTACTTC. Translating it yields CASSFRQGPYEQYF.

This clone was seen once. This chain connects TRBV6-1 to TRBJ2-2; 9 bases fit TRBD1. The V and J ends lost 6 bases and 4 bases, in that order; junction bases with no gene match: 3. This CDR3 contains 14 residues. Germline lookup yields CDR1 MNHNS and CDR2 SASEGT. CDR3 sequence (DNA): TGTGCCAGCAGGGGGGACAGGGTCACCGGGGAGCTGTTTTTT. As protein: CASRGDRVTGELFF.

This rearrangement joins TRBV7-2 to TRBJ1-2, with 11 bases matching TRBD1. The V segment lost 7 bases and the J segment 2 bases; nucleotides outside the gene matches: 6. This CDR3 is built from 15 residues. The germline CDR1 and CDR2 sequences are SGHTA and FQGNSA. The CDR3 region is CASILGTGGNYGYTF. CDR3 bases: TGTGCCAGCATCTTGGGGACAGGGGGGAACTATGGCTACACCTTC.

V and J are TRBV4-3 and TRBJ1-2; D unclear. This CDR3 region has 15 residues. V was trimmed by 4 bases and J by 5 bases, leaving 17 bases between them. Germline-derived CDR1 and CDR2 are LGHNA and YSLEER. CDR3 in DNA: TGCGCCAGCAGCCCGACTAGGACCGTCTGGTATGGCTACACCTTC. Encoded protein: CASSPTRTVWYGYTF.

This chain links TRBV6-1 with TRBJ2-7; TRBD1 matches 7 bases. This CDR3 is 14 amino acids long. Germline V CDR1 and CDR2: MNHNS, SASEGT. The V gene end was trimmed by 6 bases and the J gene end by 2 bases; junction bases not matched to a gene: 7. Here the CDR3 reads CASSRDSLAYEQYF. CDR3 coding DNA: TGTGCCAGCAGCAGGGACAGCCTTGCCTACGAGCAGTACTTC.

The chain links TRBV28 to TRBJ1-2, with 9 bases aligning to TRBD1. The CDR3 extends over 14 amino acids. Germline CDR1 MDHEN, CDR2 SYDVKM. The V gene end was trimmed by 5 bases and the J gene end by 7 bases; junction bases not matched to a gene: 8. The CDR3 sequence is CASSPRTGVGGYTF. The CDR3 nucleotides read TGTGCCAGCAGTCCTCGGACAGGGGTAGGTGGCTACACCTTC.

The V and J genes are TRBV28 and TRBJ1-1, with D tentatively TRBD1 (5 bases). With 8 bases removed from V and 0 bases from J, the gap between germline ends came to 13 bases. The germline gives CDR1 MDHEN, CDR2 SYDVKM. This CDR3 has 14 residues. The CDR3 DNA sequence: TGTGCCAGCCATAATGAAGGGGTGAACACTGAAGCTTTCTTT. It is translated as CASHNEGVNTEAFF.

V gene TRBV2 combines with J gene TRBJ2-3; TRBD1 matches 8 bases. Germline V gives CDR1 SNHLY, CDR2 FYNNEI. The length of the CDR3 is 15 residues. V dropped 3 bases and J dropped 5; count of bases not matched to a gene: 7. The CDR3 nucleotides are TGTGCCAGCAGTGATATTGGACAGGGCGAAGATACGCAGTATTTT. Encoded protein: CASSDIGQGEDTQYF. The full variable domain, in which reference TRBV2 and TRBJ2-3 provide the parts outside the CDR3, is EPEVTQTPSHQVTQMGQEVILRCVPISNHLYFYWYRQILGQKVEFLVSFYNNEISEKSEIFDDQFSVERPDGSNFTLKIRSTKLEDSAMYFCASSDIGQGEDTQYFGPGTRLTVL.

J is TRBJ1-1 and V is TRBV10-3, with 7 bases matching TRBD1. V shed 6 bases and J 0 bases; nucleotides not matched to a gene: 4. The CDR3 totals 14 residues. CDR1 is ENHRY and CDR2 is SYGVKD in the germline V gene. The CDR3, as DNA: TGTGCCATCAGCCCACAGGGGATGAACACTGAAGCTTTCTTT. As protein: CAISPQGMNTEAFF.